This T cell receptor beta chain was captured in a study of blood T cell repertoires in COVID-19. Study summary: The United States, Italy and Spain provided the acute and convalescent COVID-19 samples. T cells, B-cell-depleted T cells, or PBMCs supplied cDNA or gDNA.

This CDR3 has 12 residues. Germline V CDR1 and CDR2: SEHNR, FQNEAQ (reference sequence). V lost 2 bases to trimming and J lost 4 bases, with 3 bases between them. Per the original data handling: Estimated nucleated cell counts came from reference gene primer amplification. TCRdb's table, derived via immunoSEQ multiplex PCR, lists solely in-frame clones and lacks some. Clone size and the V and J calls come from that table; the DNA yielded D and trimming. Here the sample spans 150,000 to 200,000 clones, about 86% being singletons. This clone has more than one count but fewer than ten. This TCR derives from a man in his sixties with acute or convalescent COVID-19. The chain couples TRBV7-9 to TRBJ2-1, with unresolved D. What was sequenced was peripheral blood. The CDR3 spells CASSLTYNEQFF. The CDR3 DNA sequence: TGTGCCAGCAGCTTAACTTACAATGAGCAGTTCTTC.